This T cell receptor (beta chain) was found in a study of blood T cell repertoires in COVID-19. Study summary: Samples taken during acute and convalescent COVID-19 were collected in the United States, Italy and Spain. PBMCs, B-cell-depleted T cells, or T cells were the source of the cDNA or gDNA that made up the material.

In the authors' methods: Reference gene primer amplification gave nucleated cell count estimates. The repertoire was sequenced with immunoSEQ multiplex PCR; TCRdb's copy has only in-frame clones and lacks some. Clone size and the V and J calls come from that table; the DNA yielded D and trimming. The sample carries tens of thousands of clones, approximately 88% recorded once. Trimming took 3 bases from V and 4 from J, leaving 11 bases between them. The V gene's germline CDR1 is SGHTA and CDR2 FQGNSA. This CDR3 comprises 14 residues. This chain uses TRBV7-2 with TRBJ2-3; TRBD2 is a possible D gene (5 bases). The sequence came from a man between 70 and 80 years old with active COVID-19. Sequencing used peripheral blood. CDR3 bases: TGTGCCAGCAGCTTCCGGACTCCAGCAGATACGCAGTATTTT. The encoded protein is CASSFRTPADTQYF.